This TCR beta chain was recovered during a study of graft-versus-host responses after intestinal transplantation. Study overall: In this cohort, recipients had multivisceral, liver-intestinal, or isolated intestinal transplants. Among the recipients, all got anti-thymocyte globulin induction and then tacrolimus and steroids for around three years. Findings and limits, study-wide: Recipient marrow held GvH clones, some first seen in ileum or blood.

Germline values: CDR1 SQVTM, CDR2 ANQGSEA. Germline trimming cut 5 bases from V and 1 base from J; bases unmatched to any gene: 3. The CDR3 extends over 14 amino acids. Assay: immunoSEQ multiplex PCR; the TCRdb copy retains only in-frame clones and omits some. The sample has more than 100,000 clones; 85% to 95% are singletons. Comments on this clone: Its antigen is unidentified.

Sequencing was performed on unstimulated CD4+ T cells sorted from spleen or lymph node cells, taken before intestinal transplant. The source is a human donor who received an intestinal transplant. The J gene is TRBJ1-5, the V gene TRBV29-1; TRBD1 matches at 9 bases. The CDR3 reads CSVTTGGSNQPQHF. The CDR3 nucleotides read TGCAGCGTTACGACAGGGGGAAGCAATCAGCCCCAGCATTTT. Based on the CDR3 plus reference TRBV29-1 and TRBJ1-5, the full variable domain is SAVISQKPSRDICQRGTSLTIQCQVDSQVTMMFWYRQQPGQSLTLIATANQGSEATYESGFVIDKFPISRPNLTFSTLTVSNMSPEDSSIYLCSVTTGGSNQPQHFGDGTRLSIL.